This T cell receptor beta chain was sequenced during a study of cytomegalovirus exposure and HLA in healthy donors. Study conclusions and caveats: TCR beta sequences numbering 15,000 to 20,000 were associated with HLA alleles at 0.05 false discovery rate in a later analysis. A later analysis showed that HLA-associated TCR beta chains had undergone more clonal expansion than equally common others. Several of the most significant clusters appeared, in a later analysis, to be linked to common viral pathogens.

Healthy individuals who donated bone marrow served as the donors. In the PCR, 60 Vbeta and 13 Jbeta primers were used. TCRdb's table, derived via immunoSEQ multiplex PCR, lists solely in-frame clones and lacks some. The sample lists approximately 110,000 clones; about two thirds were seen once. The CDR3 contains 12 residues. Germline assignment: CDR1 SGDLS and CDR2 YYNGEE. V was pared by 0 bases and J by 2 bases, with 2 bases between. With regard to this clone: No antigen is known for it.

The receptor was derived from a man aged 30 to 45 in good health and CMV-seropositive. This chain links TRBV9 with TRBJ1-1; D gene unclear. The sequencing sample was made of PBMCs. Here the CDR3 reads CASSVANTEAFF. The CDR3, as DNA: TGTGCCAGCAGCGTAGCAAACACTGAAGCTTTCTTT.